Presented here are 19 T cell receptor beta chains from one specimen sequenced in a study of cytomegalovirus exposure and HLA in healthy donors. A multiplex PCR was run with 60 Vbeta primers and 13 Jbeta primers. Method: immunoSEQ multiplex PCR; TCRdb's copy keeps in-frame clones and lacks some. The sample includes about 170,000 clones, approximately 84% seen only once; the top ten take approximately 2.5%. The sequenced sample consisted of PBMCs. The receptors shown here come from a man aged 25 to 45 in good health and CMV-seropositive.

This clone was seen a few times. In DNA form, the CDR3 reads TGTGCCAGCAGCCAAGACAACTCTGGGGCCAACGTCCTGACTTTC. The encoded protein is CASSQDNSGANVLTF. This chain uses TRBV4-2 with TRBJ2-6, with unresolved D. V lost 0 bases and J lost 0, with 3 bases in between. Germline assignment: CDR1 LGHNA and CDR2 YNFKEQ. The CDR3 spans 15 residues.

The chain recombines TRBV11-3 with TRBJ1-1, with 8 bases lining up with TRBD1. Germline V gene sequence: CDR1 SGHNT, CDR2 YENEEA. The CDR3 is 15 residues long. J was trimmed by 8 bases and V by 3 bases; bases with no gene match: 11. The CDR3, as DNA: TGTGCCAGCAGCTTCCCGGCCGGGACAGGAGGAGAAGCTTTCTTT. It encodes CASSFPAGTGGEAFF.

The V gene is TRBV7-2, the J gene TRBJ2-1; 7 nucleotides agree with TRBD1. Germline-derived CDR1 and CDR2 are SGHTA and FQGNSA. The CDR3 covers 16 residues. The V segment lost 0 bases and the J segment 2 bases; nucleotides outside the gene matches: 4. The CDR3 protein is CASSLAGDSTYNEQFF. In DNA form, the CDR3 reads TGTGCCAGCAGCTTAGCGGGGGACAGCACCTACAATGAGCAGTTCTTC.

This clone came up once. The CDR3 nucleotides read TGTGCCAGCAGCTCGACAGGGGCTGCAGATACGCAGTATTTT. Its translation is CASSSTGAADTQYF. The chain carries TRBV7-3 and TRBJ2-3; TRBD1 matches 8 bases. This CDR3 has 14 residues. After removal of 4 bases from V and 4 bases from J, the junction contained 4 bases not matched to a gene. Germline V gene data show CDR1 as SGHTA and CDR2 as FQGTGA.

The chain recombines TRBV5-5 with TRBJ1-2; no clear D gene. Germline V gene sequence: CDR1 SGHKS, CDR2 YYEKEE (reference sequence). The CDR3 contains 14 residues. V was shortened by 4 bases and J by 6 bases, with 16 bases between the two germline ends. CDR3 sequence: CASSRETGRDGYTF. As DNA, the CDR3 is TGTGCCAGCAGCCGAGAAACGGGGAGAGATGGCTACACCTTC.

This chain uses TRBV14 with TRBJ1-4, with D tentatively TRBD1 (6 bases). Germline-derived CDR1 and CDR2 are SGHDN and FVKESK. The CDR3 has 14 amino acids. Trimming removed 4 bases at V and 7 bases at J, with 13 bases between. The CDR3 sequence is CASSPGGGAEKLFF. CDR3 bases: TGTGCCAGCAGCCCCGGTGGGGGGGCTGAAAAACTGTTTTTT.

V usage is TRBV5-1 and J usage is TRBJ2-5, with 8 bases identical to TRBD2. The CDR3 is 15 amino acids. Germline V gives CDR1 SGHRS, CDR2 YFSETQ. J gave up 5 bases and V 1 base, and 7 bases lay outside the gene matches. CDR3 nucleotide sequence: TGCGCCAGCAGCTTGTCCGGGACTAGGATGGAGACCCAGTACTTC. It translates to CASSLSGTRMETQYF.

V is TRBV19 and J is TRBJ1-2; 9 bases agree with TRBD1. V was clipped by 5 bases and J by 4 bases; unmatched bases: 14. This CDR3 comprises 17 residues. Germline V gene sequence: CDR1 LNHDA, CDR2 SQIVND (reference sequence). CDR3: CASSAARDREQAYGYTF. The CDR3 nucleotides read TGTGCCAGTAGTGCGGCGAGGGACAGGGAACAGGCCTATGGCTACACCTTC.

The DNA of the CDR3 is TGCGCCAGCAGGCTTGTGGCGGGAGGCACAGATACGCAGTATTTT. Protein product: CASRLVAGGTDTQYF. The V and J genes are TRBV4-1 and TRBJ2-3; 7 positions agree with TRBD2. The V gene end was trimmed by 6 bases and the J gene end by 1 base; junction bases not matched to a gene: 7. CDR3 length: 15 amino acids. Germline V gives CDR1 MGHRA, CDR2 YSYEKL.

The chain joins TRBV7-8 to TRBJ2-1; 10 nucleotides match TRBD2. This CDR3 region has 15 residues. The junction had 7 bases not matched to a gene; V was cut back by 6 bases and J by 5 bases. Germline CDR1 reads SGHVS; CDR2 reads FQNEAQ. As DNA, the CDR3 is TGTGCCAGCAGTTACGGGACTAGCGAACACAATGAGCAGTTCTTC. Protein product: CASSYGTSEHNEQFF.

This chain links TRBV12-5 with TRBJ2-2, with 7 positions matching TRBD1. This CDR3 spans 16 amino acids. V lost 6 bases to trimming and J lost 4 bases; unmatched junction nucleotides: 11. Germline CDR1 is LGHNT and CDR2 is FRNRAP. For the CDR3, the DNA is TGTGCTAGTGGGGCCGGGACAGCTTTTCGCACCGGGGAGCTGTTTTTT. Protein: CASGAGTAFRTGELFF. The entire variable domain, with the rest obtained from reference TRBV12-5 and TRBJ2-2, is as follows: DARVTQTPRHKVTEMGQEVTMRCQPILGHNTVFWYRQTMMQGLELLAYFRNRAPLDDSGMPKDRFSAEMPDATLATLKIQPSEPRDSAVYFCASGAGTAFRTGELFFGEGSRLTVL.

The CDR3 DNA sequence: TGTGCCAGCAGCCGAGGACTAGCGGAAACCAAAGAGACCCAGTACTTC. It translates to CASSRGLAETKETQYF. The chain uses TRBV11-3 and TRBJ2-5; 10 bases align to TRBD2. Trimming removed 5 bases from V and 3 bases from J; junction bases left unmatched: 9. The germline V gene encodes CDR1 SGHNT and CDR2 YENEEA. The CDR3 runs 16 residues.

This clone is a singleton in its sample. The chain carries TRBV7-6 and TRBJ2-6, with 9 bases lining up with TRBD1. The CDR3 runs 17 residues. Per the germline V gene, CDR1 is SGHVS and CDR2 is FNYEAQ. V lost 3 bases to trimming and J lost 0 bases; unmatched junction nucleotides: 3. Written as DNA, the CDR3 is TGTGCCAGCAGCTTGGGACAGGGCAACTCTGGGGCCAACGTCCTGACTTTC. Protein: CASSLGQGNSGANVLTF.

The chain couples TRBV5-5 to TRBJ2-1, with D possibly matching TRBD2 (7 bases). V was shortened by 0 bases and J by 3 bases, with 16 bases between the two germline ends. The CDR3 covers 17 residues. Germline CDR1 and CDR2: SGHKS and YYEKEE (reference sequence). The chain's CDR3 is CASSLDLGAGVYNEQFF. The CDR3 nucleotides are TGTGCCAGCAGCTTGGATCTGGGGGCGGGAGTCTACAATGAGCAGTTCTTC.

The rearrangement links TRBV2 to TRBJ2-5, with D perhaps matching TRBD2 (6 bases). The CDR3 consists of 14 residues. Between the trimmed V and J ends, which lost 2 bases and 2 bases, there was a span of 9 bases. The V gene's germline CDR1 is SNHLY and CDR2 FYNNEI. As DNA, the CDR3 is TGTGCCAGCAGTGAAAGGAGGGCACAAGAGACCCAGTACTTC. Translated: CASSERRAQETQYF.

The V gene is TRBV27, the J gene TRBJ1-5, with no clear D. Germline CDR1 and CDR2: MNHEY and SMNVEV (reference sequence). The CDR3 is made up of 14 amino acids. Trimming pared 2 bases from V and 0 bases from J, leaving 5 bases between. The CDR3 loop reads CASSLGPSNQPQHF. Here the CDR3 DNA reads TGTGCCAGCAGTTTAGGGCCTAGCAATCAGCCCCAGCATTTT.

V and J are TRBV6-5 and TRBJ2-2, with TRBD1 as a possible D gene (6 bases). Per the germline V gene, CDR1 is MNHEY and CDR2 is SVGAGI. Deletions cut 2 bases from V and 3 bases from J, with 13 bases between. The CDR3 is 16 amino acids. The CDR3 protein is CASSYDEAGDTGELFF. The CDR3 DNA reads as TGTGCCAGCAGTTACGATGAAGCAGGGGACACCGGGGAGCTGTTTTTT.

The chain uses TRBV10-3 and TRBJ2-2; the match to TRBD2 covers 11 bases. The CDR3 sequence is 15 residues long. V shed 11 bases and J 4 bases; nucleotides not matched to a gene: 9. Germline CDR1 is ENHRY and CDR2 is SYGVKD. Here the CDR3 reads CAVATSGRPTGELFF. For the CDR3, the DNA is TGTGCCGTCGCTACTAGCGGGAGACCCACCGGGGAGCTGTTTTTT.

This chain connects TRBV23-1 to TRBJ2-2; weak D call: TRBD1 (5 bases). TRBV23-1 is sorted into the ORF group, with uncertain function. The CDR3 consists of 17 residues. V lost 4 bases and J 2 bases, leaving 17 bases between the germline ends. DNA of the CDR3: TGCGCCAGCAGTCCGCGTAGGAAGGGGCCAAACACCGGGGAGCTGTTTTTT. It translates to CASSPRRKGPNTGELFF.